The 3 T cell receptor beta chains reported below all come from one sample, sequenced in a study of blood T cell repertoires in COVID-19. Sequencing was performed with immunoSEQ multiplex PCR; in TCRdb, only in-frame clones are kept and a portion is missing. This sample has 310,000 or so clones; roughly 86% occur once, and the top ten carry more than 8.5%. Sequenced input: PBMCs or T cells enriched from blood (not recorded which). The receptors come from a woman in her late teens or twenties who had recovered from COVID-19.

In its sample, this clone was seen once. The chain recombines TRBV6-5 with TRBJ2-5, with 7 bases matching TRBD1. The germline gives CDR1 MNHEY, CDR2 SVGAGI. The V gene end was trimmed by 7 bases and the J gene end by 2 bases; junction bases not matched to a gene: 7. The CDR3 extends over 14 amino acids. The CDR3: CASKKQGWQETQYF. The CDR3 nucleotides read TGTGCCAGCAAGAAACAGGGGTGGCAAGAGACCCAGTACTTC.

This chain links TRBV3-1 (or the pseudogene TRBV3-2) with TRBJ1-3; unclear D gene. CDR3 length equals 15 residues. In germline, CDR1 is LGHDT, CDR2 YNNKEL (reference sequence). Between the trimmed V and J ends, which lost 0 bases and 4 bases, there was a span of 10 bases. CDR3 sequence: CASSQDGGFGNTIYF. For the CDR3, the DNA is TGTGCCAGCAGCCAAGATGGAGGTTTCGGAAACACCATATATTTT.

The CDR3, as DNA: TGTGCCAGCAGCGAAACCACAGGGCCGAACTATGGCTACACCTTC. Amino acids: CASSETTGPNYGYTF. The chain carries TRBV7-9 and TRBJ1-2, with a weak D call TRBD1 (6 bases). V dropped 5 bases and J dropped 2 bases, with 15 bases sitting between them. The CDR3 covers 15 residues. Germline V gene data show CDR1 as SEHNR and CDR2 as FQNEAQ (reference sequence).